Following are 26 T cell receptor beta chains from one sample sequenced in a study of post-analysis software for immune sequencing data. General study points: TRBV5-6, TRBV5-1 and TRBV20-1 belonged to a set of about 5 TRBV segments that were more frequent in patients than controls.

No antigen has been assigned to these receptors. cDNA libraries for TCR beta contained unique molecular identifiers. TCRdb itself ran the PCR reads through MiXCR, one entry per CDR3 protein. The profile shows roughly 620,000 distinct CDR3 sequences, roughly 45% of them singletons. Material: blood. The source of these receptors is a girl between 10 and 17 years old with multiple sclerosis.

V gene TRBV7-2 combines with J gene TRBJ2-1, with 9 bases aligning to TRBD2. The CDR3 consists of 14 residues. V gave up 3 bases and J gave up 7 bases; unmatched junction bases: 4. Germline CDR1 is SGHTA and CDR2 is FQGNSA. The CDR3 protein is CASSFAGGPNEQFF. DNA for the CDR3: TGTGCCAGCAGCTTTGCGGGGGGGCCGAATGAGCAGTTCTTC. Full variable domain (rest looked up from reference TRBV7-2 and TRBJ2-1): GAGVSQSPSNKVTEKGKDVELRCDPISGHTALYWYRQSLGQGLEFLIYFQGNSAPDKSGLPSDRFSAERTGGSVSTLTIQRTQQEDSAVYLCASSFAGGPNEQFFGPGTRLTVL.

The chain combines TRBV11-2 with TRBJ2-2; 13 bases line up with TRBD2. After removal of 0 bases from V and 6 bases from J, the junction contained 1 base not matched to a gene. This CDR3 contains 16 residues. The germline gives CDR1 SGHAT, CDR2 FQNNGV. The CDR3 nucleotides read TGTGCCAGCAGCTTAGACGGACTAGCGGGGGCCGGGGAGCTGTTTTTT. This codes for CASSLDGLAGAGELFF.

The V gene is TRBV5-6, the J gene TRBJ1-1, with 7 bases identical to TRBD1. Germline lookup yields CDR1 SGHDT and CDR2 YYEEEE. This CDR3 has 15 amino acids. Losses at the gene ends were 4 bases for V and 8 bases for J; bases not matched to a gene: 14. The CDR3 sequence is CASSQGEVSRTEAFF. In DNA form, the CDR3 reads TGTGCCAGCAGCCAGGGGGAGGTGAGTCGGACCGAAGCTTTCTTT.

In this sample, this clonotype turned up a few times. The rearrangement joins TRBV13 to TRBJ2-1; D may correspond to TRBD1 or TRBD2 (5 bases each). Germline CDR1 PRHDT, CDR2 FYEKMQ (reference sequence). The CDR3 is 14 residues long. V was pared by 5 bases and J by 4 bases, with 12 bases between. The CDR3 region has the DNA TGTGCCAGCAGCCATAGTGGGGGTTACAATGAGCAGTTCTTC. Encoded protein: CASSHSGGYNEQFF.

The V and J genes are TRBV7-3 and TRBJ2-3; no clear D gene. The V gene's germline CDR1 is SGHTA and CDR2 FQGTGA. V shed 3 bases and J shed 4 bases, with 8 bases lying between them. There are 13 residues in the CDR3. The CDR3 loop is CASSFRVPDTQYF. Written as DNA, the CDR3 is TGTGCCAGCAGCTTTCGGGTTCCAGATACGCAGTATTTT.

This clonotype was seen a few times. This rearrangement joins TRBV20-1 to TRBJ2-3; 10 nucleotides match TRBD2. Germline V CDR1 and CDR2: DFQATT, SNEGSKA (reference sequence). With V trimmed by 0 bases and J by 8 bases, 8 bases remained unmatched. The CDR3 is 15 residues long. CDR3: CSAREGSGGAGTQYF. The DNA for the CDR3 is TGCAGTGCTAGAGAAGGAAGCGGGGGGGCGGGTACGCAGTATTTT.

This clonotype was detected only a few times. DNA of the CDR3: TGTGCCAGCAGTTCCGGGACGGACTACAATGAGCAGTTCTTC. Its translation is CASSSGTDYNEQFF. The V and J genes are TRBV12-3 or TRBV12-4 and TRBJ2-1, with D perhaps matching TRBD1 or TRBD2 (5 bases each). The CDR3 length is 14 residues. V lost 4 bases and J lost 3, with 10 bases in between.

Comment on this clonotype: This may come from a read error, since a much larger clone is one base off. The chain couples TRBV5-1 to TRBJ2-7; no definite D call. The CDR3 is 13 residues long. Looked up from germline, CDR1 is SGHRS and CDR2 is YFSETQ. Between the trimmed V and J ends, which lost 0 bases and 3 bases, there was a span of 7 bases. CDR3 DNA sequence: TGCGCCAGCAGCTTGGGGATGGGCTACGAGCAGTACTTC. This codes for CASSLGMGYEQYF.

This clonotype came up once. The chain employs TRBV5-1 and TRBJ1-1; 9 positions match TRBD1. CDR1 is SGHRS, CDR2 YFSETQ, per germline. V was clipped by 2 bases and J by 2 bases; unmatched bases: 7. The CDR3 is 16 residues long. The CDR3 loop reads CASSFLNRGQNTEAFF. The CDR3, as DNA: TGCGCCAGCAGCTTCCTCAACAGGGGGCAAAACACTGAAGCTTTCTTT.

This clonotype appeared a single time. This rearrangement joins TRBV7-9 to TRBJ1-1; D is unresolved. The germline V gene encodes CDR1 SEHNR and CDR2 FQNEAQ (reference sequence). Trimming left V 8 bases short and J 10 bases short, with 20 bases between. The CDR3 is 13 amino acids. This CDR3 is CASRPVGRSGAFF. The CDR3 DNA reads TGTGCCAGCCGACCGGTGGGCAGGAGCGGAGCTTTCTTT.

This clonotype turned up a few times. The chain is built from TRBV12-3 or TRBV12-4 and TRBJ2-7; 10 bases are a match to TRBD1. The V and J ends lost 7 bases and 5 bases, in that order; junction bases with no gene match: 8. The CDR3 runs 14 residues. CDR3: CASTPGQGIHEQYF. DNA for the CDR3: TGTGCCAGCACCCCGGGACAGGGGATCCACGAGCAGTACTTC.

The rearrangement links TRBV7-2 to TRBJ2-3; 10 bases agree with TRBD2. The CDR3 runs 17 residues. V was clipped by 4 bases and J by 2 bases; unmatched bases: 9. Germline V lookup: CDR1 SGHTA, CDR2 FQGNSA. CDR3 sequence (DNA): TGTGCCAGCAGCTCAAATTTAGCGGGGGGACTCACAGATACGCAGTATTTT. This encodes CASSSNLAGGLTDTQYF.

The sample holds a few counts of this clonotype. The rearrangement links TRBV6-5 to TRBJ2-1, with D maybe TRBD2 (7 bases). CDR3 length: 15 amino acids. Germline lookup yields CDR1 MNHEY and CDR2 SVGAGI. Deletions cut 0 bases from V and 7 bases from J, with 13 bases between. The DNA of the CDR3 is TGTGCCAGCAGTTACTCGGGGGGGGGCCGGAATGAGCAGTTCTTC. Translation: CASSYSGGGRNEQFF.

This clonotype has only a few counts. The rearrangement links TRBV3-1 to TRBJ2-7; D call uncertain. CDR3 length: 14 amino acids. CDR1 LGHDT and CDR2 YNNKEL come from the germline V gene (reference sequence). Trimming took off 1 base at V and 2 bases at J, with 9 bases between the two ends. CDR3 region: CASSQGPGPYEQYF. In DNA, the CDR3 is TGTGCCAGCAGCCAAGGTCCGGGTCCCTACGAGCAGTACTTC.

A word on this clonotype: At one end, the junction sequence differs from germline, possibly due to a read error. The chain uses TRBV29-1 and TRBJ2-7, with D tentatively TRBD1 or TRBD2 (6 bases each). Germline V CDR1 and CDR2: SQVTM, ANQGSEA. The CDR3 contains 16 residues. The CDR3, as DNA: TGCAGCGTTGAGGGGAAGAGGGGGGCGGCCAGCTACGGGCAGTACTTC. This gives the protein CSVEGKRGAASYGQYF.

V is TRBV7-3 and J is TRBJ1-2, with 7 bases matching TRBD1. Trimming cost V 4 bases and J 1 base; bases outside gene matches: 6. The CDR3 consists of 15 residues. Germline CDR1 and CDR2: SGHTA and FQGTGA. The CDR3 loop is CASSYRGTDNYGYTF. The CDR3 DNA reads TGTGCCAGCAGCTACAGGGGCACTGATAACTATGGCTACACCTTC.

This clonotype is a singleton in its sample. CDR3 bases: TGTGCCAGCAGTTCCTTAGAGGGAAGCTCCTACGAGCAGTACTTC. It yields the protein CASSSLEGSSYEQYF. The chain uses TRBV27 and TRBJ2-7; possible D gene TRBD2, 5 bases. The V gene lost 4 bases and the J gene lost 0 bases, with 13 bases spanning the gap. The CDR3 loop spans 15 amino acids. Germline values: CDR1 MNHEY, CDR2 SMNVEV (reference sequence).

The chain recombines TRBV10-3 with TRBJ2-7; tentatively, D is TRBD1 (6 bases). Trimming took 6 bases from V and 2 from J, leaving 11 bases between them. In germline, CDR1 is ENHRY, CDR2 SYGVKD. CDR3 length: 13 amino acids. CDR3 sequence: CAIRGASAYEQYF. The CDR3 DNA reads as TGTGCCATCAGGGGGGCAAGCGCCTACGAGCAGTACTTC.

The DNA for the CDR3 is TGTGCCAGCAGTTACACACTAGCGTCCGACGAGCAGTACTTC. Translation: CASSYTLASDEQYF. The chain combines TRBV6-6 with TRBJ2-7; 7 positions match TRBD2. This CDR3 is built from 14 residues. CDR1 is MNHNY, CDR2 SVGAGI, per germline (reference sequence). With V trimmed by 2 bases and J by 5 bases, 6 bases remained unmatched.

This chain connects TRBV10-3 to TRBJ2-5; 8 bases are a match to TRBD2. The DNA end is more similar to TRBJ2-7, so the J call may be wrong. Germline V gene data show CDR1 as ENHRY and CDR2 as SYGVKD. The CDR3 covers 11 residues. The CDR3 loop reads CAIRREDEQYF. CDR3 nucleotide sequence: TGTGCCATCAGGCGGGAGGACGAGCAGTACTTC.

The chain combines TRBV15 with TRBJ1-2, with D possibly matching TRBD1 (5 bases). The germline V gene has CDR1 LNHNV and CDR2 YYDKDF (reference sequence). V was trimmed by 5 bases and J by 5 bases, leaving 12 bases between them. This CDR3 region has 13 residues. CDR3 coding DNA: TGTGCCACCAGCCCGGACAAGACATATGGCTACACCTTC. Translation: CATSPDKTYGYTF.

J is TRBJ2-3 and V is TRBV12-3 or TRBV12-4, with a weak D call TRBD1 (5 bases). Between the trimmed V and J ends, which lost 7 bases and 4 bases, there was a span of 9 bases. CDR3 length: 12 amino acids. As DNA, the CDR3 is TGTGCCAGCAACCCAGGGTCAGATACGCAGTATTTT. This gives the protein CASNPGSDTQYF.

This clonotype showed up just a few times. The chain uses TRBV12-3 or TRBV12-4 and TRBJ2-5; D perhaps matches TRBD1 (5 bases). Deletions cut 1 base from V and 4 bases from J, with 10 bases between. There are 14 residues in the CDR3. The chain's CDR3 is CASSLDQGRETQYF. The CDR3 bases are TGTGCCAGCAGTTTAGATCAGGGCAGAGAGACCCAGTACTTC.

The gene calls are TRBV12-3 or TRBV12-4 and TRBJ2-1; D remains unclear. V shed 6 bases and J shed 4 bases, with 7 bases lying between them. This CDR3 region has 12 residues. CDR3 protein: CASSSWYNEQFF. CDR3 DNA: TGTGCCAGCAGCAGCTGGTACAATGAGCAGTTCTTC.

This clonotype was seen only once. The rearrangement links TRBV10-1 to TRBJ2-3; possible D gene TRBD1, 5 bases. The CDR3 covers 16 residues. The V end lost 0 bases, the J end lost 1 base, and 11 bases lay between the germline ends. Germline V gene lookup returns CDR1 WNHNN and CDR2 SYGVQD (reference sequence). CDR3 nucleotide sequence: TGCGCCAGCAGTGAGTCGCTGCAGGGCCGCACAGATACGCAGTATTTT. This translates into CASSESLQGRTDTQYF.

This clonotype occurred a few times. The rearrangement joins TRBV7-9 to TRBJ2-7; D may correspond to TRBD1 or TRBD2 (5 bases each). The CDR3 sequence is 12 residues long. Germline V CDR1 and CDR2: SEHNR, FQNEAQ (reference sequence). Trimming shortened V by 1 base and J by 7 bases, and 8 bases separated the two germline ends. DNA of the CDR3: TGTGCCAGCAGCTTAGGGGACGGGGAGCAGTACTTC. Translation gives CASSLGDGEQYF.